The sequence of this TCR beta chain was determined in a study of beta chain features in type 1 diabetes. Overall study: Similarity in age, gender and cell yields was seen between patients and healthy donors. Study-level findings and limits: A moderate, significant TCRB CDR3 shortening appeared in type 1 diabetes across four CD4+ subsets. More deletions and fewer insertions at VDJ junctions were seen in type 1 diabetes patients.

This CDR3 has 13 amino acids. CDR1 is LNHDA and CDR2 is SQIVND in the germline V gene (reference sequence). V lost 9 bases and J 2 bases, leaving 13 bases between the germline ends. This clone showed up just a few times. Its antigen is undetermined. Every isolated RNA sample was fully reverse transcribed, so sequencing captured expressed TCRB transcripts. Clones were read by immunoSEQ multiplex PCR, and TCRdb kept only the in-frame ones, dropping some. The sample contains under 850,000 clones, roughly 13% of which appear only once. Post-sort purity exceeded 98% for all sorted populations. This receptor was obtained from a man between 18 and 29 years old with type 1 diabetes. The material sequenced was naive CD4+ T cells from blood. The V gene is TRBV19, the J gene TRBJ2-5; TRBD2 is a possible D gene (6 bases). Here the CDR3 DNA reads TGTGCCAGCCGGGGGAGCAGGCAAGAGACCCAGTACTTC. Its translation: CASRGSRQETQYF. Full variable domain (missing parts from reference TRBV19 and TRBJ2-5): DGGITQSPKYLFRKEGQNVTLSCEQNLNHDAMYWYRQDPGQGLRLIYYSQIVNDFQKGDIAEGYSVSREKKESFPLTVTSAQKNPTAFYLCASRGSRQETQYFGPGTRLLVL.